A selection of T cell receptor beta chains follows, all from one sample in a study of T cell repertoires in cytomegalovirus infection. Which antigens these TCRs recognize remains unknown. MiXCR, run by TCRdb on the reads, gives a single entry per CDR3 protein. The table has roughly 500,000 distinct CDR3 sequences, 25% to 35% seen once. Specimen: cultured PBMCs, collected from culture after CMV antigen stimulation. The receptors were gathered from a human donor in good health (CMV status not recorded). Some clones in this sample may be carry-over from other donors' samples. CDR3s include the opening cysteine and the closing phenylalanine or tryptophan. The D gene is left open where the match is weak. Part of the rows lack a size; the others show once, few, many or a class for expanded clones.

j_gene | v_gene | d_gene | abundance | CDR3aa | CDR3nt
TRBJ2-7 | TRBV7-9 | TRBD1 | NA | CASKGRDRGTNEQYF | TGTGCCAGCAAAGGCCGGGACAGGGGAACCAACGAGCAGTACTTC
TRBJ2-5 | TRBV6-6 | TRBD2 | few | CASSRIPPGQPGTSGRVGQETQYF | TGTGCCAGCAGCCGAATACCTCCTGGACAGCCCGGGACTAGCGGGAGGGTTGGTCAAGAGACCCAGTACTTC
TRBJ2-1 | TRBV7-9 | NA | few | CASSFLDSRYNEQFF | TGTGCCAGCAGCTTCCTTGACAGCAGGTACAATGAGCAGTTCTTC
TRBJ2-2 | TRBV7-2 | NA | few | CASSYQATGELFF | TGTGCCAGCAGCTATCAAGCCACCGGGGAGCTGTTTTTT
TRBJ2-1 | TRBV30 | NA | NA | CAWSWTATIINEQFF | TGTGCCTGGAGCTGGACTGCCACAATTATTAATGAGCAGTTCTTC
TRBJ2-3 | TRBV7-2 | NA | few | CASSLQRRSDTQYF | TGTGCCAGCAGCCTACAGCGGCGAAGCGATACGCAGTATTTT
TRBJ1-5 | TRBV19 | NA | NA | CASSLAAITPNQPQHF | TGTGCCAGTAGTTTAGCAGCCATAACACCCAATCAGCCCCAGCATTTT
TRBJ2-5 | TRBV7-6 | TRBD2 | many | CASSLAGGSGETQYF | TGTGCCAGCAGCCTAGCGGGAGGGAGTGGCGAGACCCAGTACTTC
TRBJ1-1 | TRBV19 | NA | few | CASSSRTATEAFF | TGTGCCAGTAGTTCCCGGACAGCCACTGAAGCTTTCTTT
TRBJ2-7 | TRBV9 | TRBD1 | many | CASSRDRGHEQYF | TGTGCCAGCAGCCGGGACAGGGGTCACGAGCAGTACTTC
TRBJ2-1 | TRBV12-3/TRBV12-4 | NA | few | CASSLSGSGHEQFF | TGTGCCAGCAGTCTTAGCGGAAGCGGTCATGAGCAGTTCTTC
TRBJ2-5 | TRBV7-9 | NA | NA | CASSLNTQAQYF | TGTGCCAGCAGCTTAAACACACAGGCCCAGTACTTC
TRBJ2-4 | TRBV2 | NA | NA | CASSVVAKNIQYF | TGTGCCAGCAGTGTGGTGGCCAAAAACATTCAGTACTTC
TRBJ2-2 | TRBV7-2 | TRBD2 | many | CASSLRISSGNTGELFF | TGTGCCAGCAGCTTAAGGATCTCTAGCGGGAACACCGGGGAGCTGTTTTTT
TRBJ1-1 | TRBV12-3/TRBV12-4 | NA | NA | CASGARQQNTEAFF | TGTGCCAGCGGGGCCCGACAGCAGAACACTGAAGCTTTCTTT
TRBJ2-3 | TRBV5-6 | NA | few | CASSGGFTDTQYF | TGTGCCAGCAGTGGGGGGTTCACAGATACGCAGTATTTT
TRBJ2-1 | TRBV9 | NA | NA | CASGVNEQFF | TGTGCCAGCGGGGTGAATGAGCAGTTCTTC
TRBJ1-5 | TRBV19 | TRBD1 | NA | CASSPWDRGLDQPQHF | TGTGCCAGTAGTCCCTGGGACAGGGGGTTGGATCAGCCCCAGCATTTT
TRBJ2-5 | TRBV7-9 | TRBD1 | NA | CASSDRPGQIETQYF | TGTGCCAGCAGCGATCGCCCGGGACAGATAGAGACCCAGTACTTC
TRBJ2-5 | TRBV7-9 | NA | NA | CASESGVYQETQYF | TGTGCCAGCGAATCAGGGGTTTACCAAGAGACCCAGTACTTC
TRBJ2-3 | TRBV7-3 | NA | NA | CASSPGLDRLTDTQYF | TGTGCCAGCAGCCCCGGACTCGACAGGTTGACAGATACGCAGTATTTT
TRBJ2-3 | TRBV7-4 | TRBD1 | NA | CASSFFVRGDTQYF | TGTGCCAGCAGCTTCTTTGTCAGGGGGGATACGCAGTATTTT
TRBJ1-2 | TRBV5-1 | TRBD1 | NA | CASSIADSDRGYTF | TGCGCCAGCAGCATCGCCGACTCCGACAGGGGATACACCTTC
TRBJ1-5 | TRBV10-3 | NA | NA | CAISESDRGSLSNQPQHF | TGTGCCATCAGTGAGTCCGATAGGGGATCATTGAGCAATCAGCCCCAGCATTTT
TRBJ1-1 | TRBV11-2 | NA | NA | CASSSRRGWNTEAFF | TGTGCCAGCAGCTCGCGACGGGGGTGGAACACTGAAGCTTTCTTT
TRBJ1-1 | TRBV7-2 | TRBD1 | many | CASSFSLGQGATEAFF | TGTGCCAGCAGCTTTAGCCTTGGACAGGGTGCCACTGAAGCTTTCTTT
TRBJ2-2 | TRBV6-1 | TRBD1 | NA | CASTTKGDRGFANTGELFF | TGTGCCAGCACTACCAAAGGGGACAGGGGGTTCGCGAACACCGGGGAGCTGTTTTTT
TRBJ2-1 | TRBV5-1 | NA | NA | CASSLARIAVTYREQFF | TGCGCCAGCAGCTTGGCCAGGATAGCCGTAACTTATCGGGAGCAGTTCTTC
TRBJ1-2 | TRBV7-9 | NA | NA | CASSQNQVDTAPSYGYTF | TGTGCCAGCAGTCAAAACCAGGTGGATACCGCTCCAAGTTATGGCTACACCTTC
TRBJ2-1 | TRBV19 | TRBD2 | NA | CASSVLAGHNEQFF | TGTGCCAGTAGTGTCCTAGCGGGTCACAATGAGCAGTTCTTC
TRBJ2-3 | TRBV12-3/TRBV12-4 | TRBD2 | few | CASSDSGSNTDTQYF | TGTGCCAGCAGTGATAGCGGGAGTAACACAGATACGCAGTATTTT
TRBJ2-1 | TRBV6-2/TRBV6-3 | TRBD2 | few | CASSYVASGSESSYNEQFF | TGTGCCAGCAGTTACGTAGCTAGCGGGAGTGAAAGCTCCTACAATGAGCAGTTCTTC
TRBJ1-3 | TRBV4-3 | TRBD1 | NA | CASSQGQGTGNTIYF | TGCGCCAGCAGCCAAGGACAGGGGACTGGAAACACCATATATTTT
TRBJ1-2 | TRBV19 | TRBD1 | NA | CASSGGQAYGYTF | TGTGCCAGTAGCGGGGGACAGGCCTATGGCTACACCTTC
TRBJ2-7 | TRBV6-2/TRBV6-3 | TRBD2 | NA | CASSTLAESYEQYF | TGTGCCAGCAGTACACTAGCGGAGTCCTACGAGCAGTACTTC
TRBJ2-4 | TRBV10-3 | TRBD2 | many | CAISESIVAGKNIQYF | TGTGCCATCAGTGAGTCGATTGTAGCGGGAAAAAACATTCAGTACTTC
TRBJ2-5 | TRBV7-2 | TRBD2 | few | CASSVGTSGIQETQYF | TGTGCCAGCAGCGTCGGGACTAGCGGAATACAAGAGACCCAGTACTTC
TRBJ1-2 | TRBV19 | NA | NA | CASSPLRDGNYGYTF | TGTGCCAGTAGTCCCTTGAGGGACGGCAACTATGGCTACACCTTC
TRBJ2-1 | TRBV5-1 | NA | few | CASSLGVPVNEQFF | TGCGCCAGCAGCTTGGGGGTCCCGGTTAATGAGCAGTTCTTC
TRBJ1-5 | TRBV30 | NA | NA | CAWSSQGAPQHF | TGTGCCTGGAGTTCGCAGGGTGCGCCCCAGCATTTT
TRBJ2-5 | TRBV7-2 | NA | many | CASSVQSARGETQYF | TGTGCCAGCAGCGTACAGTCGGCCCGGGGGGAGACCCAGTACTTC
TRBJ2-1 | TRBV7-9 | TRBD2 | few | CASSKRRTSGRAGNEQFF | TGTGCCAGCAGCAAAAGGAGGACTAGCGGGAGGGCCGGCAATGAGCAGTTCTTC
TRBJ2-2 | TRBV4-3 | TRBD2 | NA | CASSQAGTSGYANTGELFF | TGCGCCAGCAGCCAAGCCGGGACTAGCGGGTACGCGAACACCGGGGAGCTGTTTTTT
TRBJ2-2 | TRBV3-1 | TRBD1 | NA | CASSRTGVVSGELFF | TGTGCCAGCAGCCGAACAGGGGTAGTGTCCGGGGAGCTGTTTTTT
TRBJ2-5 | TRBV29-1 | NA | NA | CSVSGIQETQYF | TGCAGCGTTTCAGGGATCCAAGAGACCCAGTACTTC
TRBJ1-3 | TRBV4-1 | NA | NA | CASSHPGRRNTIYF | TGCGCCAGCAGCCACCCAGGGAGAAGAAACACCATATATTTT
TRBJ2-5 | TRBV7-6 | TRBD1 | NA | CASSLLGQGGRETQYF | TGTGCCAGCAGCTTACTCGGACAGGGCGGCAGGGAGACCCAGTACTTC
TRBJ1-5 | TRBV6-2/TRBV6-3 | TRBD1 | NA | CASSTGTGRRGQPQHF | TGTGCCAGCAGTACCGGGACAGGACGGCGGGGACAGCCCCAGCATTTT
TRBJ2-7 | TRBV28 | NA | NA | CASSVVGLGSYEQYF | TGTGCCAGCAGTGTGGTCGGGCTCGGATCCTACGAGCAGTACTTC
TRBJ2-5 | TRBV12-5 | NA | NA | CASGAGTLEETQYF | TGTGCTAGTGGCGCCGGGACATTAGAAGAGACCCAGTACTTC
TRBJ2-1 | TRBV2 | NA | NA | CASSEIQGRSGNEQFF | TGTGCCAGCAGTGAAATCCAGGGACGATCTGGAAATGAGCAGTTCTTC
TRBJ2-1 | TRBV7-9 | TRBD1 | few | CASFPIGTGVRF | TGTGCCAGTTTTCCGATCGGGACAGGGGTGCGGTTC
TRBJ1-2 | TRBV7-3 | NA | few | CASSLQNYYGYTF | TGTGCCAGCAGCTTACAAAATTACTATGGCTACACCTTC
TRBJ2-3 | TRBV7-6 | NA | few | CASSLALGSDTQYF | TGTGCCAGCAGCTTAGCGCTGGGCTCAGATACGCAGTATTTT
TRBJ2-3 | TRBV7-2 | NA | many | CASSLPPLGAISTDTQYF | TGTGCCAGCAGCTTGCCCCCCTTAGGGGCGATTAGCACAGATACGCAGTATTTT